The source of this T cell receptor (beta chain) is a study of human T cells and chemical hapten exposure. Study-wide results and limits: Among TCRs, those above 1 in 1000 frequency were unaffected by DPC sensitization.

Time point indicated: pre-sensitization, week 0. This sample's treatment: therapeutic diphenylcyclopropenone sensitization with weekly scalp DPC. With 5 bases removed from V and 0 bases from J, the gap between germline ends came to 8 bases. The CDR3 extends over 14 amino acids. Germline loops: CDR1 SGHAT, CDR2 FQNNGV. One entry per CDR3 protein results from TCRdb running MiXCR on the RACE reads. The data contain over 300,000 distinct CDR3 sequences, 4% to 6% of them singletons. This clonotype showed up many times. Its specificity is not known. The receptor comes from a woman in her forties or fifties with alopecia areata. Some clones in this sample may be carry-over from other donors' samples. Source: whole blood, taken in connection with sensitization to the hapten diphenylcyclopropenone (DPC). V is TRBV11-2 and J is TRBJ1-5; D call uncertain. Here the CDR3 reads CASSTASSNQPQHF. In nucleotides, the CDR3 is TGTGCCAGCAGCACCGCTAGTAGCAATCAGCCCCAGCATTTT.